The present T cell receptor beta chain was sequenced within a study of shared clonotypes between healthy human individuals. Donors had no recently reported acute infections or vaccinations and were HIV-negative. CDR3 length: 15 residues. The germline CDR1 and CDR2 sequences are LGHNT and FRNRAP. Between the trimmed V and J ends, which lost 1 base and 2 bases, there was a span of 11 bases. Data came from immunoSEQ multiplex PCR; TCRdb stores just in-frame clones and leaves some out. The sample lists approximately 2,000,000 clones, about nine tenths occurring once. The TCR comes from a man aged 18 to 29 in good health. Some clones in this sample may be carry-over from other donors' samples. Sequencing used naive CD4+ T cells from PBMCs. Stated subset: CD45RA+ positively selected. The V and J genes are TRBV12-5 and TRBJ2-5; D ambiguous. CDR3 DNA: TGTGCTAGTGGTTTGGGGCAGGCCGTTCAAGAGACCCAGTACTTC. It is translated as CASGLGQAVQETQYF.